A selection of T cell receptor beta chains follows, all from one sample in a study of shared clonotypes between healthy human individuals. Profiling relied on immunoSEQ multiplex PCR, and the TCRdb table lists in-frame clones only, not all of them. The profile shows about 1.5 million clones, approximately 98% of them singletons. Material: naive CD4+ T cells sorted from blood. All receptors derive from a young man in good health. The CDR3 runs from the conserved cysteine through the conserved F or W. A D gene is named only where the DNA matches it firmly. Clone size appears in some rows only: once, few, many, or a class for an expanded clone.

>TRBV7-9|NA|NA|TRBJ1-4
TGTGCCAGCACCACGAAGGCAACTAATGAAAAACTGTTTTTT
CASTTKATNEKLFF
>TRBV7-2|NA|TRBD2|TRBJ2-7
TGTGCCAGCAGCTTAGCGCCGGGAGCGGGAGAGCAGTACTTC
CASSLAPGAGEQYF
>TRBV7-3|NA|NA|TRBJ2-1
TGTGCCAGCAGCTTAGGGACTTACAATGAGCAGTTCTTC
CASSLGTYNEQFF
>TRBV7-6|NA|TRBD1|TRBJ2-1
TGTGCCAGCAGCTTAGGAGTGGCGGGCGGGACAGGGCTCCATGAGCAGTTCTTC
CASSLGVAGGTGLHEQFF
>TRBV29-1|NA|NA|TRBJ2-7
TGCAGCGTTGAAAAGACTACCAGTTACGAGCAGTACTTC
CSVEKTTSYEQYF
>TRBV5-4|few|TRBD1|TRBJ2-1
TGTGCCAGCAGCTTGGCGGGTATAGGGACAGGGGGCTTTGGGGAGCAGTTCTTC
CASSLAGIGTGGFGEQFF
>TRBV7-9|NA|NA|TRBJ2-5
TGTGCCAGCAGCTTAGCGCTGGACAGTCAAGAGACCCAGTACTTC
CASSLALDSQETQYF
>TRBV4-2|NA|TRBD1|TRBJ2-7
TGTGCCAGCAGCCTCCGACAGGGAGATTCCTACGAGCAGTACTTC
CASSLRQGDSYEQYF
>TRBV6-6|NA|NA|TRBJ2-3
TGTGCCAGCAGTTACTTGGATAGCACAGATACGCAGTATTTT
CASSYLDSTDTQYF
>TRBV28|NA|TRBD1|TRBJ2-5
TGTGCCAGCAGCTCCCGACAGGGGGGGTACCAAGAGACCCAGTACTTC
CASSSRQGGYQETQYF
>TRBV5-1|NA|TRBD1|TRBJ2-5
TGCGCCAGCAGCTTGCGTCAGGGGGCCGGGGAGACCCAGTACTTC
CASSLRQGAGETQYF
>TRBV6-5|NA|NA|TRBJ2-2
TGTGCCAGCATCCCTCTCCAGGGAGGTACCGGGGAGCTGTTTTTT
CASIPLQGGTGELFF
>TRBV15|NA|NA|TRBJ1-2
TGTGCCACCAGCCGGGACACCTATGGCTACACCTTC
CATSRDTYGYTF
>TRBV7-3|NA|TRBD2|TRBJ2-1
TGTGCCAGCAGCTTAGGGCTAGCGGCTTACAATGAGCAGTTCTTC
CASSLGLAAYNEQFF
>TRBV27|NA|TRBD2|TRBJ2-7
TGTGCCAGCAGCTTACTAGCGGGAGTGGGTGAGCAGTACTTC
CASSLLAGVGEQYF
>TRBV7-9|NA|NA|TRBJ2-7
TGTGCCAGCAGCTCGGTGGGACGTCAAAACGAGCAGTACTTC
CASSSVGRQNEQYF
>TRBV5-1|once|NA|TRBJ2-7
TGCGCCAGCAGCTTAGGCTCCGGGACCCTCAGCCCGTCCTACGAGCAGTACTTC
CASSLGSGTLSPSYEQYF
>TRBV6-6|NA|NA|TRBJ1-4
TGTGCCAGCAGACCCGGACGGATCCCAAATGAAAAACTGTTTTTT
CASRPGRIPNEKLFF
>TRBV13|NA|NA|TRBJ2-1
TGTGCCAGCAGCTCCGGGCATCTTTCCTACAATGAGCAGTTCTTC
CASSSGHLSYNEQFF
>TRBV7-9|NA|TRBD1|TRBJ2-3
TGTGCCAGCAGCTTAAGGACAGGGATGGATACGCAGTATTTT
CASSLRTGMDTQYF
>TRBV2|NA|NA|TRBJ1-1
TGTGCCAGTGTGGACGCCAGGAACACTGAAGCTTTCTTT
CASVDARNTEAFF
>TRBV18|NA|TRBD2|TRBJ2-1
TGTGCCAGCTCACCTCTAGCGGGAGACTTCTACAATGAGCAGTTCTTC
CASSPLAGDFYNEQFF
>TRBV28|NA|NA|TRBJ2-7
TGTGCCGCGGGACATTTAGGGCAGTACTTC
CAAGHLGQYF
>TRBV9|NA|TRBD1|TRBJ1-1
TGTGCCAGCAGCGGGGACAGGGTGAACACTGAAGCTTTCTTT
CASSGDRVNTEAFF
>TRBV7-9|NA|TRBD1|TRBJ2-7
TGTGCCACCGGAACCGGGACAGGGAACTGGAGGGTCTACGAGCAGTACTTC
CATGTGTGNWRVYEQYF
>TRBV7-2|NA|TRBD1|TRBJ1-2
TGTGCCAGCAGCGGTAGAACAGGGGGCAGGAGTACGGACTATGGCTACACCTTC
CASSGRTGGRSTDYGYTF
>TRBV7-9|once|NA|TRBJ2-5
TGTGCCAGCAGCTTAGAGGTCAGACTCAAAGAGACCCAGTACTTC
CASSLEVRLKETQYF
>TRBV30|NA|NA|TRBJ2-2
TGTGCCTGGACTACTCAGAGGACTATGGGTATTGGAAACACCGGGGAGCTGTTTTTT
CAWTTQRTMGIGNTGELFF
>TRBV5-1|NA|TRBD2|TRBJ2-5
TGCGCCAGCAGCTTGGGGGTTGATGCAGCGGGAGTAGAGACCCAGTACTTC
CASSLGVDAAGVETQYF
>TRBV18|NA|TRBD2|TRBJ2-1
TGTGCCAGCTCACCACTAGCGGGAGGCTCTAATGAGCAGTTCTTC
CASSPLAGGSNEQFF
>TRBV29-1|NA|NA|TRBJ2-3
TGCAGCGTTGAAGATTTGGAGATATTCCGCACAGATACGCAGTATTTT
CSVEDLEIFRTDTQYF
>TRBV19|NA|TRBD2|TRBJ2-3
TGTGCCAGTAGTATAACGGCGGGAGGCCTCGTTGATACGCAGTATTTT
CASSITAGGLVDTQYF
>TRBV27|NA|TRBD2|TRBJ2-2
TGTGCCAGCAGTTCCCGTAATAGCGGGAGTGGCACCGGGGAGCTGTTTTTT
CASSSRNSGSGTGELFF
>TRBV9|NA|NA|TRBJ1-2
TGTGCCAGCAGCGTAGGCGGTGGGGATGGCTACACCTTC
CASSVGGGDGYTF
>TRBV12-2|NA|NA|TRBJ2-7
TGTGCAAGTCGCGTGCGGGACGACTCACTGGGCAACGAGCAGTACTTC
CASRVRDDSLGNEQYF
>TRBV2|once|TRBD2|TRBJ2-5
TGTGCCAGCAGGGCTAGCGGGGCGTATCAAGAGACCCAGTACTTC
CASRASGAYQETQYF
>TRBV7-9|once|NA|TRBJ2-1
TGTGCCAGCAGCTTAGTAGGCGGTAGGCAGTTCTTC
CASSLVGGRQFF
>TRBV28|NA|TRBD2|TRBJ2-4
TGTGCCAGCAGTGGTAGCGGGAGGGCCCAAAACATTCAGTACTTC
CASSGSGRAQNIQYF
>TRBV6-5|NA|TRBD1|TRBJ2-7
TGTGCCAGCAGCCAGGTACAGGGGACGACCTACGAGCAGTACTTC
CASSQVQGTTYEQYF
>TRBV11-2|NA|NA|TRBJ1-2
TGTGCCAGCAGCTTAGATCTTAACTGGAACTATGGCTACACCTTC
CASSLDLNWNYGYTF
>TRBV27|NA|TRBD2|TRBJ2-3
TGTGCCAGCAGTTTAACCTGGGCTAGCGGGACCCGCGGCTCCGATACGCAGTATTTT
CASSLTWASGTRGSDTQYF